The T cell receptor beta chain described here comes from a study of control samples from healthy donors and cancer patients. Germline loops: CDR1 SGHAT, CDR2 FQNNGV. This CDR3 is built from 17 residues. Trimming cost V 1 base and J 5 bases; bases outside gene matches: 11. Method: immunoSEQ multiplex PCR; TCRdb's copy keeps in-frame clones and lacks some. The table lists about 130,000 clones, about 93% of them singletons. The sequencing sample was made of PBMCs. The V call is TRBV11-2, the J call TRBJ1-2; TRBD1 aligns across 9 bases. The TCR sequence derives from a man in his sixties with colorectal cancer. CDR3 bases: TGTGCCAGCAGCTTAGGGGCCGGGACAGGGTTAGGTTATGGCTACACCTTC. Translating it yields CASSLGAGTGLGYGYTF.